This T cell receptor (beta chain) was recovered during a study of cytomegalovirus exposure and HLA in healthy donors. Broader study findings: Clonal expansion, a later analysis showed, was greater in HLA-associated TCR beta chains than in equally common others.

Primers included in the PCR were 60 Vbeta and 13 Jbeta primers. Data came from immunoSEQ multiplex PCR; TCRdb stores just in-frame clones and leaves some out. The sample table includes 60,000 to 100,000 clones. Concerning this clone: Antigen specificity is unknown.

This CDR3 has 14 amino acids. Germline V gene lookup returns CDR1 SGHTA and CDR2 FQGNSA. V lost 7 bases and J lost 9, with 22 bases in between. This TCR was recovered from a man aged 30 to 39 in good health and CMV-seronegative. The sequencing input was PBMCs. The chain combines TRBV7-2 with TRBJ2-7; D might be TRBD2 (8 bases). Here the CDR3 reads CASNPRGREEGQYF. The CDR3 region has the DNA TGTGCCAGCAACCCGAGGGGGCGGGAGGAGGGGCAGTACTTC.